A single sample gave rise to the 10 T cell receptor beta chains below, sequenced in a study of blood T cells in healthy people across ages. Sample-barcoded 5' priming and a J-beta primer mix drove a second PCR of about 6 to 12 cycles. TCRdb used MiXCR to reprocess the 5' RACE reads, holding one entry per CDR3 protein. The profile covers roughly 1.6 million distinct CDR3 sequences, with around 35% appearing a single time and approximately 11% taken by the ten largest. The sequenced material came from blood. The receptor set was obtained from a woman in her 30s in good health.

This sequence joins TRBV25-1 and TRBJ1-2, with D possibly TRBD1 on 5 matching bases. This CDR3 is built from 12 residues. Deletions cut 8 bases from V and 6 bases from J, with 13 bases between. Per the germline V gene, CDR1 is MGHDK and CDR2 is SYGVNS. Here the CDR3 reads CASSRGWHGYTF. In DNA, the CDR3 is TGTGCCAGCTCGCGGGGGTGGCATGGCTACACCTTC.

This chain joins TRBV27 and TRBJ1-2, with D uncertain. Per germline, CDR1 MNHEY and CDR2 SMNVEV (reference sequence). The germline V and J ends were trimmed by 3 bases and 4 bases, with 12 bases remaining between them. The CDR3 length is 14 residues. The CDR3 DNA follows: TGTGCCAGCAGTTTGAGCAGGAACAGCTATGGCTACACCTTC. Translated, it gives CASSLSRNSYGYTF.

The chain joins TRBV5-1 to TRBJ2-4; TRBD1 is a possible D gene (5 bases). The DNA end is a closer match to TRBJ2-7, so the J assignment may be wrong. The length of the CDR3 is 14 residues. CDR1 is SGHRS, CDR2 YFSETQ, per germline. The CDR3 region is CASAPTPQGYEQYF. The CDR3 DNA follows: TGCGCCAGCGCCCCTACCCCTCAGGGATACGAGCAGTACTTC.

CDR3 amino acids: CASSQDRMSRGDGYTF. The CDR3 DNA reads TGTGCCAGCAGCCAAGATCGCATGTCCAGGGGCGACGGCTACACCTTC. This chain joins TRBV3-1 and TRBJ1-2; a possible D gene is TRBD1 (6 bases). The CDR3 extends over 16 amino acids. V lost 0 bases to trimming and J lost 8 bases, with 19 bases between them. CDR1 is LGHDT, CDR2 YNNKEL, per germline (reference sequence).

The chain recombines TRBV12-3 or TRBV12-4 with TRBJ1-2; a possible D gene is TRBD1 (5 bases). The V gene lost 7 bases and the J gene lost 5 bases, with 8 bases spanning the gap. This CDR3 region has 11 residues. The CDR3: CASTWGYGYTF. The CDR3 bases are TGTGCCAGCACCTGGGGGTATGGCTACACCTTC.

The genes are TRBV7-3 and TRBJ2-1; possibly TRBD2 for D (6 bases). This CDR3 comprises 15 residues. Trimming shortened V by 5 bases and J by 0 bases, and 11 bases separated the two germline ends. Per germline, CDR1 SGHTA and CDR2 FQGTGA. CDR3 nucleotides: TGTGCCAGCAGCCCCCGACTAGTCTCCTACAATGAGCAGTTCTTC. Translation: CASSPRLVSYNEQFF.

The sample holds a few counts of this clonotype. The chain is built from TRBV28 and TRBJ2-7; D might be TRBD1 (6 bases). CDR3 length: 13 amino acids. Between the trimmed V and J ends, which lost 10 bases and 1 base, there was a span of 14 bases. Germline V gene data show CDR1 as MDHEN and CDR2 as SYDVKM. DNA for the CDR3: TGTGCCATACGGGACATAGAATCCTACGAGCAGTACTTC. It specifies CAIRDIESYEQYF.

The chain employs TRBV5-1 and TRBJ2-5; 7 bases line up with TRBD1. The CDR3 covers 16 residues. Germline CDR1 SGHRS, CDR2 YFSETQ. V lost 4 bases to trimming and J lost 4 bases; unmatched junction nucleotides: 13. The CDR3 DNA follows: TGCGCCAGCAGCCGCGAAGGATGGGACAGAGGAGAGACCCAGTACTTC. Its translation is CASSREGWDRGETQYF.

The chain employs TRBV7-2 and TRBJ2-7, with 8 bases fitting TRBD2. The CDR3 totals 15 residues. The ends lost 0 bases at V and 3 bases at J; junction bases unmatched: 4. Germline CDR1 and CDR2: SGHTA and FQGNSA. CDR3 sequence: CASSLATSGNYEQYF. The CDR3 DNA reads TGTGCCAGCAGCTTAGCCACTAGCGGAAACTACGAGCAGTACTTC.

CDR3 sequence: CAWRLKGWETQYF. For the CDR3, the DNA is TGTGCCTGGAGGTTAAAGGGGTGGGAGACCCAGTACTTC. The rearrangement uses TRBV30 and TRBJ2-5, with D possibly being TRBD1 (5 bases). Germline CDR1 and CDR2: GTSNPN and SVGIG (reference sequence). The CDR3 has 13 residues. The V gene lost 3 bases and the J gene lost 5 bases, with 13 bases spanning the gap.